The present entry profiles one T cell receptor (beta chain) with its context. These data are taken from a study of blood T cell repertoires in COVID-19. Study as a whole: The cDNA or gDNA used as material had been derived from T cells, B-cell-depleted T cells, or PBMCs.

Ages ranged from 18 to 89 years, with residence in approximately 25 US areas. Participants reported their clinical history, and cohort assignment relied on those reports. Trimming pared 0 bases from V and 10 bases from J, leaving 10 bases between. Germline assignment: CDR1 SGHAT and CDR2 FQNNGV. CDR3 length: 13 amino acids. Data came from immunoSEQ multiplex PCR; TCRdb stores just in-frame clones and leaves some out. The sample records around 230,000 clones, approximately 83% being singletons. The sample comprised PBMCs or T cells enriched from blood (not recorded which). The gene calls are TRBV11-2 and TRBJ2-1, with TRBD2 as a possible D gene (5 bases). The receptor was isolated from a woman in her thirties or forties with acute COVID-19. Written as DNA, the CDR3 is TGTGCCAGCAGCTTAGAGCTAGCTGAAGAGCAGTTCTTC. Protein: CASSLELAEEQFF.